The entry below gives a single T cell receptor beta chain sequence along with its context. Its antigen is currently not known. Within one base of it there is no much larger clone, and no base qualities were kept. This sample stems from a study of blood T cell repertoires in COVID-19 (dated by TCRdb to the early 2020s). For the study in its entirety: Samples covering the acute and convalescent phases of COVID-19 were provided by collaborators in the United States, Italy and Spain. Where HLA class I and class II types were available, the types were taken from metadata supplied by the sample provider, not from assay-based typing. Deeply sampled blood TCRbeta repertoires from subjects exposed to, actively infected with, or recovered from COVID-19 were included in the dataset. Samples were obtained from the ongoing ImmuneRACE study (first 160 participants) and from over 1,000 subjects provided by 6 global collaborators. Nearly every sample came with metadata listing a de-identified subject ID, COVID-19 status, age in years and sex. The material from the prospective study consisted of cDNA or gDNA derived from T cells, B-cell-depleted T cells, or PBMCs. The repertoires were released in a freely available public database meant as a resource for research on the immune response to SARS-CoV-2. Results the study describes overall, beyond this receptor: Clinical and demographic metadata were provided uncurated, with the amount varying by source and participant.

Including cysteine and phenylalanine, the CDR3 has 16 amino acids. The DNA shown is the 48-base CDR3, in frame from base 1. Sequences KGHDR (CDR1) and SFDVKD (CDR2) are obtained from the germline V gene. V loses 5 bases at its end and J loses 0 bases; junction bases beyond the gene matches: 4. TCRbeta CDR3 regions were amplified from genomic DNA using the immunoSEQ Assay, a bias-controlled multiplex PCR. From the authors' description of their analysis: The number of nucleated cells in each sample was estimated from the amplification of reference gene primers within the assay. To quantify the absolute abundance of each unique TCRbeta CDR3 rearrangement, sequence reads were collapsed and filtered. For each sample, productive Simpson clonality was calculated by taking the square root of Simpson's diversity index across productive rearrangements. Imported from immuneACCESS, the table was reduced by TCRdb to in-frame sequences with V and J called. These copies leave out some clones; in studies compared against another copy, an unresolved V gene accounts for under half, and the cause of the remainder is not known. The V and J calls and clone size are taken from that table; D and trimming were inferred from the DNA. Across this sample there are some 260,000 clones, with about 91% seen only once. The top ten hold 6% to 6.5% of the sample.

At one collaborating source in Seattle, patients were enrolled during active infection and were followed longitudinally through the course of disease. Collaborating institutions collected whole blood in K2EDTA tubes following their own protocols. For TCRbeta analysis, collaborator samples were shipped as frozen whole blood, as isolated PBMCs, or as DNA extracted from either sample type. The clonotype originates from a woman aged 25 to 45 with COVID-19, enrolled during active disease. What was sequenced was peripheral blood. The rearranged segments are TRBV24-1 and TRBJ2-1; a stretch of 9 junction bases matches TRBD2. The CDR3 is CATSGPSGDSYNEQFF. The DNA sequence reads TGTGCCACCAGTGGTCCTAGCGGGGACTCCTACAATGAGCAGTTCTTC.